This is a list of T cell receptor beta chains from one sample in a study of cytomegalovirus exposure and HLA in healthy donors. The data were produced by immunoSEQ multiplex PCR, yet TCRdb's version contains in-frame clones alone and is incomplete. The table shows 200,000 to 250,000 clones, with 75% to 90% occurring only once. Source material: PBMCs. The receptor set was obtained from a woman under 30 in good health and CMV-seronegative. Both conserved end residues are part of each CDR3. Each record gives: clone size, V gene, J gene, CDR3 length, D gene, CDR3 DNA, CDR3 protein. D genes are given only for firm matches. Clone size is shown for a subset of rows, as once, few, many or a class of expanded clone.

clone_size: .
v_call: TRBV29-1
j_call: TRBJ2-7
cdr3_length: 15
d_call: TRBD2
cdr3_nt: TGCAGCGTTGAAGGGTCTAGCGGGAGTTCCTACGAGCAGTACTTC
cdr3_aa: CSVEGSSGSSYEQYF

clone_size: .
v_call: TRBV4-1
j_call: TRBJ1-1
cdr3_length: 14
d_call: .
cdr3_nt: TGCGCCAGCAGCCAATCTGAGATGAACACTGAAGCTTTCTTT
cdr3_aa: CASSQSEMNTEAFF

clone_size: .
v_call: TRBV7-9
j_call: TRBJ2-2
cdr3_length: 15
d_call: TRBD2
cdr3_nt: TGTGCCAGCAGGACGGGCGGGGGAGACACCGGGGAGCTGTTTTTT
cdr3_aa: CASRTGGGDTGELFF

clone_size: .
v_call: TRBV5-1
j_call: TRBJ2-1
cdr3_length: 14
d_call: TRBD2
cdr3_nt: TGCGCCAGCAGCTTGGTCCTAGCGGACAATGAGCAGTTCTTC
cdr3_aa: CASSLVLADNEQFF

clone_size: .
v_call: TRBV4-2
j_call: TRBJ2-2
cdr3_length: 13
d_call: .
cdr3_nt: TGTGCCAGCAGCAAAGGGGAACCCGGGGAGCTGTTTTTT
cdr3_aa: CASSKGEPGELFF

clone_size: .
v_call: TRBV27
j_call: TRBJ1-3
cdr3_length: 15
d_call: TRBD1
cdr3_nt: TGTGCCAGCGCCAGACAGGGGAGCTCTGGAAACACCATATATTTT
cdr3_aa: CASARQGSSGNTIYF

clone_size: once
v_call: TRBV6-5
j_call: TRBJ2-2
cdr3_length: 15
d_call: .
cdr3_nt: TGTGCCAGCGTCAAAGGTAGCGGAAACACCGGGGAGCTGTTTTTT
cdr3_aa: CASVKGSGNTGELFF

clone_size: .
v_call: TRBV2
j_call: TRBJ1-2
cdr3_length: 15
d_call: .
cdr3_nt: TGTGCCAGCAGTGAGAGGGACACAGCCAACTATGGCTACACCTTC
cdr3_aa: CASSERDTANYGYTF

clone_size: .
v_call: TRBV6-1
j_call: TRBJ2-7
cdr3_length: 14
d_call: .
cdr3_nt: TGTGCCAGCAGTGCCGGTGGGGGGCGATACGAGCAGTACTTC
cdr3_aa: CASSAGGGRYEQYF

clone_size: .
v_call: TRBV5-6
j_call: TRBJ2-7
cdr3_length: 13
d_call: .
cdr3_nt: TGTGCCAGCAGCTTTGCGCGGGGCTACGAGCAGTACTTC
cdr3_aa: CASSFARGYEQYF

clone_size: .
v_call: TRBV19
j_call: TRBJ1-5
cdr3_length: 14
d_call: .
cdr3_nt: TGTGCCAGTAGTTTCCGGGACAGCAATCAGCCCCAGCATTTT
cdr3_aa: CASSFRDSNQPQHF

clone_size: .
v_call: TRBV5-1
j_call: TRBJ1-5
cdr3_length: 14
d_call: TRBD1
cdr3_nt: TGCGCCAGCAGCTTGGGGACAGGGAGTCAGCCCCAGCATTTT
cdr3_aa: CASSLGTGSQPQHF

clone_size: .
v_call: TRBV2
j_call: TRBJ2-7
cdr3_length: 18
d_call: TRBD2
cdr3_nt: TGTGCCAGCAGTGAAGCGCTTGTAGTAGCGGGAGGGTCCTACGAGCAGTACTTC
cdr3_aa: CASSEALVVAGGSYEQYF

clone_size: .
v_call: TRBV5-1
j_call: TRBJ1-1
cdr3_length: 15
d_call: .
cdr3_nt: TGCGCCAGCAGCTTGGGGGTGGTTTGGAACACTGAAGCTTTCTTT
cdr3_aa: CASSLGVVWNTEAFF

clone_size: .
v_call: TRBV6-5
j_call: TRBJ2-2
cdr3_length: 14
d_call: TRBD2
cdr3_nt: TGTGCCTCGGGGAGGGGATCCAATACCGGGGAGCTGTTTTTT
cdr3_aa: CASGRGSNTGELFF

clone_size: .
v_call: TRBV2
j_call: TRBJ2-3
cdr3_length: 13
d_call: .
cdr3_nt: TGTGCCAGCACGAGTAGACTAACAGATACGCAGTATTTT
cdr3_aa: CASTSRLTDTQYF

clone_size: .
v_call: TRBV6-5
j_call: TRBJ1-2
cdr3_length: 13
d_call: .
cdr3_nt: TGTGCCAGCAGTTACTCGGAAGGGGCTGGCTACACCTTC
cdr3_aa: CASSYSEGAGYTF

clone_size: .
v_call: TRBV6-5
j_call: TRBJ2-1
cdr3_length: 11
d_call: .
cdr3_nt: TGTGCCAGCAGAAACATAAATGAGCAGTTCTTC
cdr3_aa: CASRNINEQFF

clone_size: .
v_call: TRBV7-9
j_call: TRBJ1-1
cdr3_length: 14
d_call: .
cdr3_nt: TGTGCCAGCATCCAAGAGGCCCGGAACACTGAAGCTTTCTTT
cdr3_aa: CASIQEARNTEAFF

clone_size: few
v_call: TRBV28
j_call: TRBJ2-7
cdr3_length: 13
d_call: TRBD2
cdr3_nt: TGTGCCAGCACCCCGGTAGCGGGAACAGAGCAGTACTTC
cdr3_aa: CASTPVAGTEQYF

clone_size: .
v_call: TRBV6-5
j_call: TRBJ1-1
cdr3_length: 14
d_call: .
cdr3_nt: TGTGCCAGCAGTTACTCCAATACAAGGGGTGAAGCTTTCTTT
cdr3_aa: CASSYSNTRGEAFF

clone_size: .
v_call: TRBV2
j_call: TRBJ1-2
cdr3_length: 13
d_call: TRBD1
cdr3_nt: TGTGCCAGCAGCCGGACAGGTTCCTATGGCTACACCTTC
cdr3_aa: CASSRTGSYGYTF